Following are 6 T cell receptor beta chains from one sample sequenced in a study of tumor-infiltrating lymphocytes in primary liver carcinoma (TCRdb year 2017). These reads were obtained on an Illumina HiSeq 2500. Using a constant-region primer and ProtoScript II reverse transcriptase, TCRbeta-specific cDNA was reverse-transcribed from 500 ng total RNA. TCRbeta libraries were built with three nested multiplex PCR rounds, a slightly modified ARM-PCR procedure. Multiplex TRBV1-TRBV30 forward primers and a Cbeta reverse primer were used in the first two PCR rounds, each of which was run for around 10 cycles. Clones were called with MiXCR by TCRdb after fastp trimmed the public reads at Q25, and only in-frame beta chains were retained. Rows with one shared CDR3 protein collapse into an entry with the most common genes and DNA. This sample has some 64,000 distinct CDR3 sequences in its table, and about two thirds of those were observed once. Roughly two fifths of the sample lies in the top ten.

Total RNA and DNA were co-extracted from approximately 20-30 mg of bulk tissue with the AllPrep DNA/RNA mini kit, without cell sorting. Input material: liver tumor tissue from sampling region 4. The label giving this sample's cell subset or site can be read as: tumor region T4, right-lateral pole. The receptors here all came from a man in his forties with primary liver carcinoma and hepatitis B virus infection.

The table lists this clonotype with a count of one. It may be a read error: a sequence one base away is much more abundant. The chain carries TRBV11-2 and TRBJ2-1, with 7 bases matching TRBD1. The CDR3 runs to 14 residues. CDR1 and CDR2 from the germline V gene are SGHAT and FQNNGV. As DNA, the CDR3 is TGTGCCAGCAGCTTAGATCCGGGGCTAGTGGGACAGTTCTTT. This encodes CASSLDPGLVGQFF.

This clonotype was found a few times. The chain recombines TRBV4-3 with TRBJ2-7; 9 bases fit TRBD2. The V segment lost 3 bases and the J segment 8 bases; nucleotides outside the gene matches: 11. CDR1 LGHNA and CDR2 YSLEER come from the germline V gene. The CDR3 loop spans 15 amino acids. DNA of the CDR3: TGCGCCAGCAGCCAGGAGCTGGCGGGAGGGCACAAGCAGTACTTC. This gives the protein CASSQELAGGHKQYF.

This sequence joins TRBV10-3 and TRBJ2-1, with TRBD2 identical over 9 bases. Germline V gene lookup returns CDR1 ENHRY and CDR2 SYGVKD. The CDR3 has 14 residues. The CDR3 sequence: CVISLAGVNNEQFF. DNA of the CDR3: TGTGTAATCAGTTTAGCGGGAGTGAACAATGAGCAGTTCTTC.

The rearrangement joins TRBV4-1 to TRBJ1-4; maybe TRBD1 (5 bases). Trimming took off 3 bases at V and 8 bases at J, with 13 bases between the two ends. CDR1 is MGHRA and CDR2 is YSYEKL in the germline V gene. The CDR3 is 14 amino acids. The CDR3 loop reads CASSQDDSTEKLFF. The DNA of the CDR3 is TGCGCCAGCAGCCAGGATGACAGCACCGAAAAACTGTTTTTT.

For this clonotype: An end of the junction differs from the germline gene, which may be a read error. The chain combines TRBV6-5 with TRBJ2-6; TRBD2 matches at 8 bases. This CDR3 has 19 amino acids. Germline CDR1 reads MNHEY; CDR2 reads SVGAGI. The CDR3 spells CASSSSGSSGYSGANVLTF. The CDR3 nucleotides are TGTGCCAGTAGTTCGTCCGGGTCTAGCGGGTATTCTGGGGCCAACGTCCTGACTTTC.

This chain uses TRBV10-3 with TRBJ2-7; TRBD2 aligns across 15 bases. Germline CDR1 ENHRY, CDR2 SYGVKD. This CDR3 spans 19 amino acids. DNA of the CDR3: TGTGTCGTCACCAAACGATCTGGACTAGCGGGAGGGTTCTCCTACGAGCAGTACTTC. This sequence encodes CVVTKRSGLAGGFSYEQYF.